Listed below are T cell receptor beta chains from one sample, sequenced in a study of OX40 agonist ivuxolimab in advanced cancers. Data came from immunoSEQ multiplex PCR; TCRdb stores just in-frame clones and leaves some out. The sample lists 65,000 to 95,000 clones, 88% seen once, with more than 0.45% in the top ten. Here the sequenced sample was CD4+ or CD8+ T cells sorted from blood, taken in a trial of the OX40 agonist ivuxolimab. The source of these receptors is an adult with an advanced solid tumor such as melanoma, head and neck, liver or kidney cancer. Both conserved end residues are part of each CDR3. D genes are given only for firm matches. Expanded clones are given a class, and other clones once, few, many or no size at all.

v_call	d_call	j_call	clone_size	cdr3_aa	cdr3_nt
TRBV6-6	TRBD1	TRBJ2-2	-	CASSDRGTGELFF	TGTGCCAGCAGCGACAGGGGCACCGGGGAGCTGTTTTTT
TRBV27	-	TRBJ1-2	-	CASSSGEFYGYTF	TGTGCCAGCAGCTCAGGAGAGTTCTATGGCTACACCTTC
TRBV7-2	-	TRBJ2-1	-	CASSFSGVGEQFF	TGTGCCAGCAGCTTTAGTGGGGTGGGTGAGCAGTTCTTC
TRBV7-9	TRBD1	TRBJ2-3	-	CASSFSQGATDTQYF	TGTGCCAGCAGCTTTTCCCAGGGGGCCACAGATACGCAGTATTTT
TRBV5-1	-	TRBJ1-1	-	CASSLDIGGAEAFF	TGCGCCAGCAGCTTGGATATCGGGGGCGCTGAAGCTTTCTTT
TRBV5-1	TRBD1	TRBJ2-1	-	CASSSGQVLYNEQFF	TGCGCCAGCAGCTCCGGACAGGTCTTATACAATGAGCAGTTCTTC
TRBV29-1	-	TRBJ1-4	-	CSVSGREKLFF	TGCAGCGTATCGGGGCGGGAAAAACTGTTTTTT
TRBV29-1	TRBD1	TRBJ1-2	once	CSVLDRWNYGYTF	TGCAGCGTGCTGGACAGGTGGAACTATGGCTACACCTTC
TRBV7-6	-	TRBJ1-3	-	CASSSRSPPSGGNTIYF	TGTGCCAGCAGCTCCCGCTCTCCCCCCAGCGGTGGAAACACCATATATTTT
TRBV5-1	-	TRBJ2-7	-	CASSLSGGPAYEQYF	TGCGCCAGCAGCTTGAGTGGGGGGCCTGCCTACGAGCAGTACTTC
TRBV6-1	-	TRBJ1-2	few	CASSEGFGYTF	TGTGCCAGCAGTGAAGGGTTTGGCTACACCTTC
TRBV6-5	-	TRBJ1-5	-	CASSQTAPGPQHF	TGTGCCAGCAGTCAGACAGCTCCCGGGCCCCAGCATTTT
TRBV28	TRBD1	TRBJ1-2	-	CASRLTGDEGYTF	TGTGCCAGCAGGCTGACAGGGGACGAGGGCTACACCTTC
TRBV11-2	-	TRBJ2-3	-	CASSPTTITDTQYF	TGTGCCAGCAGCCCCACCACTATTACAGATACGCAGTATTTT
TRBV15	-	TRBJ1-3	-	CATSRAAGQSNTIYF	TGTGCCACCAGCAGAGCTGCAGGGCAAAGCAACACCATATATTTT
TRBV29-1	TRBD1	TRBJ1-5	-	CSVAGTGGEQPQHF	TGCAGCGTCGCCGGGACAGGGGGGGAGCAGCCCCAGCATTTT
TRBV5-4	-	TRBJ1-1	-	CASSLTGTNTEAFF	TGTGCCAGCAGCTTGACAGGCACGAACACTGAAGCTTTCTTT
TRBV2	-	TRBJ1-1	once	CASSEDVRGLYTEAFF	TGTGCCAGCAGTGAGGATGTTCGGGGGCTGTACACTGAAGCTTTCTTT
TRBV18	-	TRBJ1-3	-	CASSPTGFDTIYF	TGTGCCAGCTCACCGACAGGATTTGACACCATATATTTT
TRBV6-1	TRBD1	TRBJ2-5	-	CASNEGQGWGAAQYF	TGTGCCAGCAACGAAGGACAGGGGTGGGGTGCAGCCCAGTACTTC
TRBV5-1	-	TRBJ2-7	-	CASSLGTVSYEQYF	TGCGCCAGCAGCTTGGGGACAGTCTCCTACGAGCAGTACTTC
TRBV6-6	-	TRBJ2-2	-	CASSPLGGTNTGELFF	TGTGCCAGCAGCCCCCTAGGCGGGACAAACACCGGGGAGCTGTTTTTT